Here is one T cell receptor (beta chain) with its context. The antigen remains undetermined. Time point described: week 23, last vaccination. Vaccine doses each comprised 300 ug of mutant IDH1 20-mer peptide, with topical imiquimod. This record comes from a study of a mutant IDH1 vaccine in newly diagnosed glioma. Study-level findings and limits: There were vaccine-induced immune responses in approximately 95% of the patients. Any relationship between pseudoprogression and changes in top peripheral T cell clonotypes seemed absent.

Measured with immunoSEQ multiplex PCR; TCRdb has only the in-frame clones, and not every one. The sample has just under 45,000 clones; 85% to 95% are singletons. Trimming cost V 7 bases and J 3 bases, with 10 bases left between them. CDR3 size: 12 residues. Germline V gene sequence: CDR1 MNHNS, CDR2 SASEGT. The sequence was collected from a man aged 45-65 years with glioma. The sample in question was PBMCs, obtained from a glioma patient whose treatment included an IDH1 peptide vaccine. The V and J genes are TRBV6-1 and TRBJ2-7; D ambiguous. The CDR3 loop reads CASTERGYEQYF. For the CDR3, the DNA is TGTGCCAGCACCGAGCGAGGCTACGAGCAGTACTTC.